This T cell receptor (beta chain) was captured by sequencing in a study of T cells after yellow fever vaccination. This clonotype was seen a handful of times. Its antigen is still unknown. General observations from the study: After the booster, roughly 96% of CD4 and more than 75% of CD8 primary-response clones were re-detected.

The CDR3 is made up of 14 amino acids. Trimming took 1 base from V and 6 from J, leaving 7 bases between them. CDR1 SGHTA and CDR2 FQGNSA come from the germline V gene. It was through 5'RACE template switching that TCR cDNA was made, with a universal primer site and UMIs added. TCRdb redid the calling of the 5' RACE reads with MiXCR, one entry per CDR3 protein. The sample has some 600,000 distinct CDR3 sequences, 9% to 15% seen once. The chain combines TRBV7-2 with TRBJ1-6; unclear D gene. Sequences were derived from PBMCs, sampled on the day of the yellow fever booster vaccination. This receptor was identified in a man aged 30-40 years who received the YFV17D yellow fever vaccine. As DNA, the CDR3 is TGTGCCAGCAGCTTAGTCCACCCTAATTCACCCCTCCACTTT. It translates to CASSLVHPNSPLHF.